This TCR beta chain was sequenced during a study of blood T cell repertoires in COVID-19. Study-wide context: There were acute and convalescent COVID-19 samples, and they came from the United States, Italy and Spain. T cells, B-cell-depleted T cells, or PBMCs supplied cDNA or gDNA.

In the original processing: Estimated nucleated cell counts came from reference gene primer amplification. Clones were sequenced by immunoSEQ multiplex PCR, and TCRdb holds only the in-frame ones, with some missing. D and trimming were read from the DNA, whereas the V and J calls and clone size are those reported in that table. Of roughly 99,000 clones in the sample, about 91% were seen once. The germline V gene has CDR1 LGHDT and CDR2 YNNKEL (reference sequence). The CDR3 contains 14 residues. V lost 4 bases, J lost 8 bases, and 14 bases lay in between. This TCR was recovered from a man over 45 with active or convalescent COVID-19. Source material: peripheral blood. The chain couples TRBV3-1 (or the pseudogene TRBV3-2) to TRBJ1-4; tentatively, D is TRBD1 (6 bases). The CDR3 DNA follows: TGTGCCAGCAGCCCCCGGGGACAAAACGAAAAACTGTTTTTT. The encoded protein is CASSPRGQNEKLFF.